This paragraph reports one T cell receptor (beta chain). The antigen remains unidentified. The sample belongs to a study of cytomegalovirus exposure and HLA in healthy donors. Study-wide background: Earlier sequencing of some 180 million T cells yielded 100 million to 140 million unique TCR beta sequences.

Primers: 60 Vbeta forward and 13 Jbeta reverse. Sequencing used immunoSEQ multiplex PCR; TCRdb keeps in-frame clones, though not all of them. This table has 100,000 or so clones, approximately 79% appearing once. Samples came from healthy bone marrow donors. Study-wide findings and caveats: In a later analysis, V- and J-gene trimming of beta chains associated with a DCLRE1C missense variant, replicated independently.

This sequence was found in a woman aged 35 to 49 in good health and CMV-seronegative. Specimen: PBMCs.

The DNA of the CDR3 is TGTGCCAGCAGCTTAGGGGGCCGAAGCTCCTACGAGCAGTACTTC. Translated, it gives CASSLGGRSSYEQYF. The chain recombines TRBV11-2 with TRBJ2-5, with a possible D match to TRBD1 (5 bases). The J call could be wrong; TRBJ2-7 is a better fit for the DNA end. Germline V CDR1 and CDR2: SGHAT, FQNNGV. CDR3 length: 15 residues.